The sequence of this TCR beta chain was determined in a study of cytomegalovirus exposure and HLA in healthy donors. Whole-study results and caveats: Among TCR beta chains, those listed as cytomegalovirus-associated numbered over 150. High specificity and sensitivity for cytomegalovirus status were reported for the classifier.

This CDR3 has 15 amino acids. The germline CDR1 and CDR2 sequences are SGDLS and YYNGEE. The trim removed 5 bases at V and 0 bases at J, leaving 5 bases unmatched. Only in-frame clones appear in the TCRdb table, and some are missing; sequencing was by immunoSEQ multiplex PCR. Here the sample spans fewer than 120,000 clones, approximately 89% being singletons. Donors came from a validation cohort of about 120 subjects, distinct from the first 666-subject cohort. A remark on this clone: The target antigen is unknown. Additional DNA sequences in this sample encode the identical CDR3.

This receptor was taken from a woman under 30 in good health and CMV-seronegative. Material for sequencing was PBMCs. V is TRBV9 and J is TRBJ2-1; 7 bases match TRBD1. CDR3 region: CASSVGQSSYNEQFF. The CDR3 coding sequence is TGTGCCAGCAGTGTGGGACAGAGCTCCTACAATGAGCAGTTCTTC.